What follows are 30 T cell receptor beta chains derived from one specimen sequenced in a study of tumor-infiltrating lymphocytes in localized non-small cell lung cancer. Measured with immunoSEQ multiplex PCR; TCRdb has only the in-frame clones, and not every one. Of about 21,000 clones in the sample, over 70% were seen once. Sequencing was performed on lung tumor tissue. The receptors shown here come from a human donor with non-small cell lung cancer.

The chain couples TRBV5-1 to TRBJ2-5, with D perhaps TRBD2 (6 bases). Germline V lookup: CDR1 SGHRS, CDR2 YFSETQ. This CDR3 has 15 amino acids. Trimming removed 0 bases at V and 7 bases at J, with 16 bases between. The CDR3 DNA reads as TGCGCCAGCAGCTTGGGGTCCGGAGGGGCAGGGACCCAGTACTTC. This codes for CASSLGSGGAGTQYF.

V usage is TRBV5-1 and J usage is TRBJ2-1; 12 bases fit TRBD2. Trimming removed 0 bases from V and 9 bases from J; junction bases left unmatched: 7. Germline values: CDR1 SGHRS, CDR2 YFSETQ. This CDR3 has 16 amino acids. The CDR3 protein is CASSLETSGRFGEQFF. DNA for the CDR3: TGCGCCAGCAGCTTGGAGACTAGCGGGAGATTTGGTGAGCAGTTCTTC.

The rearrangement links TRBV30 to TRBJ2-7, with no clear D. The CDR3 sequence is 11 residues long. V lost 8 bases and J lost 0, with 8 bases in between. Germline V CDR1 and CDR2: GTSNPN, SVGIG (reference sequence). CDR3 protein: CAGTVSYEQYF. CDR3 nucleotides: TGTGCCGGCACAGTCTCCTACGAGCAGTACTTC.

The rearrangement links TRBV9 to TRBJ2-1, with D perhaps TRBD1 (7 bases). CDR3 length: 16 amino acids. The ends were cut back, 0 bases at V and 0 bases at J, with 10 bases in the middle. Germline loops: CDR1 SGDLS, CDR2 YYNGEE. The CDR3: CASSVGGDSSYNEQFF. Written as DNA, the CDR3 is TGTGCCAGCAGCGTAGGGGGGGACAGCTCCTACAATGAGCAGTTCTTC.

The chain links TRBV19 to TRBJ2-6, with 7 bases fitting TRBD1. Losses at the gene ends were 7 bases for V and 0 bases for J; bases not matched to a gene: 6. CDR3 length equals 16 residues. Germline-derived CDR1 and CDR2 are LNHDA and SQIVND (reference sequence). This CDR3 is CASTGTVPSGANVLTF. In nucleotides, the CDR3 is TGTGCCAGTACCGGGACAGTTCCCTCTGGGGCCAACGTCCTGACTTTC.

The chain employs TRBV6-5 and TRBJ2-7; 9 bases agree with TRBD1. The CDR3 has 14 residues. The germline V gene encodes CDR1 MNHEY and CDR2 SVGAGI. Unmatched junction bases numbered 9, after V lost 8 bases and J lost 4 bases. The CDR3: CASSRTGVNYEQYF. CDR3 bases: TGTGCCAGCTCTAGGACAGGGGTTAATTACGAGCAGTACTTC.

The V gene is TRBV7-8, the J gene TRBJ2-3, with 15 bases fitting TRBD2. This CDR3 contains 17 residues. Trimming cost V 5 bases and J 2 bases; bases outside gene matches: 5. From germline, CDR1 is SGHVS and CDR2 FQNEAQ. DNA of the CDR3: TGTGCCAGCAGCACAGGGACTAGCGGGAGGTTCACAGATACGCAGTATTTT. Amino acid sequence: CASSTGTSGRFTDTQYF.

The chain couples TRBV15 to TRBJ2-3; D might be TRBD2 (5 bases). The V gene lost 0 bases and the J gene lost 3 bases, with 13 bases spanning the gap. Germline V CDR1 and CDR2: LNHNV, YYDKDF (reference sequence). The CDR3 length is 16 residues. CDR3 protein: CATSRDTSTYTDTQYF. Written as DNA, the CDR3 is TGTGCCACCAGCAGAGACACTAGTACGTATACAGATACGCAGTATTTT.

The genes are TRBV28 and TRBJ2-2; TRBD2 matches 7 bases. V was pared by 7 bases and J by 6 bases, with 5 bases of the junction left unmatched. The CDR3 covers 13 residues. Germline assignment: CDR1 MDHEN and CDR2 SYDVKM. CDR3 DNA: TGTGCCAGCATAGGACTAGTACCCGGGGAGCTGTTTTTT. Translation gives CASIGLVPGELFF.

The CDR3 loop reads CASSSRGEGADTQYF. The CDR3 nucleotides are TGCGCCAGCAGCTCCCGGGGGGAGGGAGCAGATACGCAGTATTTT. This chain joins TRBV5-1 and TRBJ2-3; 7 nucleotides line up with TRBD2. The J segment lost 4 bases and the V segment lost 3 bases, leaving 8 bases of the junction unmatched. The CDR3 runs 15 residues. Germline assignment: CDR1 SGHRS and CDR2 YFSETQ.

The chain employs TRBV5-4 and TRBJ2-7; D not resolved. The CDR3 length is 14 residues. V lost 0 bases and J lost 3, with 10 bases in between. CDR1 and CDR2 from the germline V gene are SGHNT and YYREEE (reference sequence). CDR3 residues: CASSLDGEYYEQYF. The CDR3 DNA sequence: TGTGCCAGCAGCTTGGATGGCGAGTACTACGAGCAGTACTTC.

This clone appeared once. The chain recombines TRBV9 with TRBJ2-4; D unresolved. The V end lost 0 bases, the J end lost 0 bases, and 10 bases lay between the germline ends. This CDR3 spans 16 amino acids. Germline CDR1 is SGDLS and CDR2 is YYNGEE. The CDR3 coding sequence is TGTGCCAGCAGCGTAGGTTCTACCATAGCCAAAAACATTCAGTACTTC. Residues: CASSVGSTIAKNIQYF.

This clone has only one observation. J is TRBJ2-1 and V is TRBV19; 10 bases align to TRBD2. Trimming cost V 4 bases and J 4 bases; bases outside gene matches: 10. This CDR3 region has 17 residues. Germline V gene data show CDR1 as LNHDA and CDR2 as SQIVND (reference sequence). The CDR3 is CASSRRTSGGGYNEQFF. DNA of the CDR3: TGTGCCAGTAGTAGACGGACTAGCGGAGGGGGTTACAATGAGCAGTTCTTC.

CDR3 protein: CASSFSGSGWYEQYF. DNA of the CDR3: TGTGCCAGCAGCTTTAGCGGAAGCGGCTGGTACGAGCAGTACTTC. V usage is TRBV11-2 and J usage is TRBJ2-7; possibly TRBD2 for D (6 bases). CDR1 is SGHAT and CDR2 is FQNNGV in the germline V gene. Trimming took off 3 bases at V and 4 bases at J, with 16 bases between the two ends. The length of the CDR3 is 15 residues.

The CDR3, as DNA: TGTGCCACCAGCAGACAGGACCAAGAGACCCAGTACTTC. It is translated as CATSRQDQETQYF. The chain is built from TRBV15 and TRBJ2-5; D is uncertain. This CDR3 spans 13 amino acids. CDR1 LNHNV and CDR2 YYDKDF come from the germline V gene (reference sequence). With 2 bases removed from V and 0 bases from J, the gap between germline ends came to 4 bases.

The gene calls are TRBV12-5 and TRBJ2-5; D remains ambiguous. V lost 5 bases and J 2 bases, leaving 12 bases between the germline ends. CDR1 and CDR2 from the germline V gene are LGHNT and FRNRAP. This CDR3 is built from 14 residues. CDR3 DNA sequence: TGTGCTAGTGGTATCCGAGAAGGGCAAGAGACCCAGTACTTC. Translated: CASGIREGQETQYF.

This chain joins TRBV6-5 and TRBJ1-1, with 10 bases lining up with TRBD1. V lost 5 bases to trimming and J lost 6 bases; unmatched junction nucleotides: 6. CDR1 MNHEY and CDR2 SVGAGI come from the germline V gene. The CDR3 runs to 14 residues. The CDR3 DNA reads as TGTGCCAGCAGTCAGGGACAGGGGAGGGCTGAAGCTTTCTTT. This translates into CASSQGQGRAEAFF.

The V gene is TRBV7-9, the J gene TRBJ2-1, with D perhaps matching TRBD2 (5 bases). The CDR3 sequence is 15 residues long. Trimming cost V 1 base and J 0 bases, with 7 bases left between them. CDR1 and CDR2 from the germline V gene are SEHNR and FQNEAQ (reference sequence). CDR3 region: CASSLGERSYNEQFF. CDR3 coding DNA: TGTGCCAGCAGCTTAGGGGAGCGCTCCTACAATGAGCAGTTCTTC.

This sequence joins TRBV19 and TRBJ1-2, with 8 bases fitting TRBD1. V shed 7 bases and J 3 bases; nucleotides not matched to a gene: 4. CDR3 size: 13 residues. Looked up from germline, CDR1 is LNHDA and CDR2 is SQIVND (reference sequence). CDR3 sequence (DNA): TGTGCCAGTAATTCAGGGGGCGACTATGGCTACACCTTC. As protein: CASNSGGDYGYTF.

This clone was recorded once. The rearrangement joins TRBV5-1 to TRBJ1-1; D not resolved. Per germline, CDR1 SGHRS and CDR2 YFSETQ. The CDR3 totals 14 residues. Deletions cut 5 bases from V and 0 bases from J, with 11 bases between. The CDR3 loop reads CASRRSTVNTEAFF. The CDR3 DNA reads as TGCGCCAGCAGAAGAAGTACAGTGAACACTGAAGCTTTCTTT.

CDR3 in DNA: TGTGCCAGCAGCTTTACCGATGAGCAGTTCTTC. It encodes CASSFTDEQFF. The gene calls are TRBV7-2 and TRBJ2-1; D not certain. CDR1 SGHTA and CDR2 FQGNSA come from the germline V gene. Trimming removed 3 bases from V and 8 bases from J, with 5 bases in between. CDR3 length: 11 residues. The variable domain in full, completed from reference TRBV7-2 and TRBJ2-1, reads GAGVSQSPSNKVTEKGKDVELRCDPISGHTALYWYRQSLGQGLEFLIYFQGNSAPDKSGLPSDRFSAERTGGSVSTLTIQRTQQEDSAVYLCASSFTDEQFFGPGTRLTVL.

The chain uses TRBV30 and TRBJ1-3; D call uncertain. Deletions cut 0 bases from V and 0 bases from J, with 15 bases between. Germline V CDR1 and CDR2: GTSNPN, SVGIG (reference sequence). The CDR3 length is 17 residues. CDR3 amino acids: CAWSVGGVSPSGNTIYF. As DNA, the CDR3 is TGTGCCTGGAGTGTAGGAGGTGTATCCCCCTCTGGAAACACCATATATTTT.

In DNA, the CDR3 is TGTGCCAGCAGGGAAACAGACACTCTAAACACTGAAGCTTTCTTT. Amino acid sequence: CASRETDTLNTEAFF. The genes are TRBV2 and TRBJ1-1; D uncertain. V was cut by 6 bases and J by 2 bases, with 16 bases left in between. Germline CDR1 and CDR2: SNHLY and FYNNEI. The CDR3 runs to 15 residues.

The V gene is TRBV14, the J gene TRBJ2-5; TRBD2 matches at 8 bases. Germline CDR1 and CDR2: SGHDN and FVKESK. The CDR3 is made up of 16 amino acids. Trimming removed 1 base from V and 1 base from J; junction bases left unmatched: 5. CDR3 loop: CASSQGVTSGQETQYF. CDR3 sequence (DNA): TGTGCCAGCAGCCAAGGTGTAACTAGCGGCCAAGAGACCCAGTACTTC.

V and J are TRBV15 and TRBJ2-7; D is undetermined. This CDR3 spans 12 amino acids. Germline V gene lookup returns CDR1 LNHNV and CDR2 YYDKDF (reference sequence). V lost 0 bases and J 6 bases, leaving 6 bases between the germline ends. The CDR3 DNA sequence: TGTGCCACCAGCAGAGATCGAAGCGAGCAGTACTTC. Amino acid sequence: CATSRDRSEQYF.

This chain joins TRBV27 and TRBJ2-7; D is undetermined. CDR3 length: 12 amino acids. Trimming removed 2 bases from V and 5 bases from J, with 7 bases in between. The V gene's germline CDR1 is MNHEY and CDR2 SMNVEV (reference sequence). This CDR3 is CASSLLGNEQYF. CDR3 DNA: TGTGCCAGCAGTTTACTAGGGAACGAGCAGTACTTC.

The chain has TRBV7-2 and TRBJ2-3; 7 bases match TRBD1. Germline trimming cut 5 bases from V and 0 bases from J; bases unmatched to any gene: 8. Germline lookup yields CDR1 SGHTA and CDR2 FQGNSA. This CDR3 has 16 residues. The CDR3 bases are TGTGCCAGCAGCGCCCGACAGGGTGGGAGCACAGATACGCAGTATTTT. Residues: CASSARQGGSTDTQYF.

The chain carries TRBV2 and TRBJ2-1, with 8 bases lining up with TRBD2. From germline, CDR1 is SNHLY and CDR2 FYNNEI. V gave up 3 bases and J gave up 2 bases; unmatched junction bases: 3. This CDR3 is built from 15 residues. The CDR3 here is CASSDREGTYNEQFF. The CDR3 nucleotides are TGTGCCAGCAGTGATCGGGAGGGCACCTACAATGAGCAGTTCTTC.

The genes are TRBV5-4 and TRBJ1-1, with a weak D call TRBD1 (5 bases). The CDR3 is 13 amino acids. The V end was cut by 5 bases, the J end by 0 bases, with 8 bases between. CDR1 and CDR2 from the germline V gene are SGHNT and YYREEE (reference sequence). The DNA for the CDR3 is TGTGCCAGCAGGCTGGGGGTGAACACTGAAGCTTTCTTT. It translates to CASRLGVNTEAFF.

The chain couples TRBV5-1 to TRBJ2-1; 11 bases align to TRBD2. Germline lookup yields CDR1 SGHRS and CDR2 YFSETQ. CDR3 size: 15 residues. V was pared by 3 bases and J by 4 bases, with 3 bases of the junction left unmatched. Written as DNA, the CDR3 is TGCGCCAGCAGCTCCGGGACTAGCGGTTACAATGAGCAGTTCTTC. This codes for CASSSGTSGYNEQFF.